Listed below are T cell receptor beta chains from one sample, sequenced in a study of identical twins. In TCRdb, the 5' RACE reads were re-called with MiXCR into one record per CDR3 protein. The sample records a few hundred thousand distinct CDR3 sequences, roughly 7.1% being singletons. These data also formed part of another study, on T cells expressing NK-cell markers.

Sequencing input: CD8+ T cells sorted from blood. Receptors originate from a woman younger than 35 in good health. CDR3s include the opening cysteine and the closing phenylalanine or tryptophan.

J: TRBJ1-3; V: TRBV9; CDR3: CASSNHNEDKIWGNTIYF
J: TRBJ2-1; V: TRBV11-1; CDR3: CASSPTEPTDRGTYNEQFF
J: TRBJ2-3; V: TRBV11-2; CDR3: CASSFSRGKDTQYF
J: TRBJ1-1; V: TRBV4-2; CDR3: CASSQDGGSTEAFF
J: TRBJ2-5; V: TRBV14; CDR3: CASSQDDRKTQYF
J: TRBJ2-1; V: TRBV6-5; CDR3: CASSSHAQKNNEQFF
J: TRBJ2-1; V: TRBV20-1; CDR3: CSAPVVRGIYNEQFF
J: TRBJ2-1; V: TRBV3-1; CDR3: CASSQEATGTHEQFF
J: TRBJ2-3; V: TRBV9; CDR3: CASSVVSASTDTQYF
J: TRBJ2-2; V: TRBV7-9; CDR3: CASRWGQGDTGELFF
J: TRBJ2-1; V: TRBV12-3/TRBV12-4; CDR3: CASSRAGEQFF
J: TRBJ2-1; V: TRBV7-6; CDR3: CASSKRVIPYNEQFF
J: TRBJ1-1; V: TRBV29-1; CDR3: CTSGDVGNTEAFF
J: TRBJ1-2; V: TRBV2; CDR3: CASREGGMGGYTF
J: TRBJ2-1; V: TRBV9; CDR3: CASSGGGEQFF
J: TRBJ2-2; V: TRBV3-1; CDR3: CASSQDLTESNTGELFF
J: TRBJ2-3; V: TRBV20-1; CDR3: CSAELAARGYF
J: TRBJ2-4; V: TRBV27; CDR3: CASSLAGLAKNIQYF
J: TRBJ2-1; V: TRBV7-9; CDR3: CAGIAGEDEQFF
J: TRBJ2-7; V: TRBV21-1; CDR3: CASSKGGTESSYEQYF
J: TRBJ2-1; V: TRBV7-8; CDR3: CASSYSGGQNEQFF
J: TRBJ2-1; V: TRBV7-9; CDR3: CASSLLESTSYNEQFF
J: TRBJ2-7; V: TRBV6-2/TRBV6-3; CDR3: CASSYDHYEQYF
J: TRBJ2-1; V: TRBV5-1; CDR3: CASSPDYLHEQFF
J: TRBJ2-3; V: TRBV7-2; CDR3: CASSLIMGGSTDTQYF
J: TRBJ1-6; V: TRBV5-1; CDR3: CASSQGTSSYNSPLHF
J: TRBJ1-1; V: TRBV19; CDR3: CASIPRQFTEAFF
J: TRBJ2-3; V: TRBV9; CDR3: CASSVEGRTRADTQYF